This TCR beta chain was captured by sequencing in a study of a mutant IDH1 vaccine in newly diagnosed glioma. As for the study in general: The V12 visit happened in week 35, and the V13 visit happened in week 47.

Note on this clone: The antigen remains unidentified.

Assay used: immunoSEQ multiplex PCR; TCRdb lists only in-frame clones, some missing. The table shows tens of thousands of clones, with roughly 76% occurring only once. Germline CDR1 SGHVS, CDR2 FQNEAQ. V was trimmed by 4 bases and J by 6 bases, leaving 18 bases between them. The length of the CDR3 is 16 residues. Time point defined: week 35, safety follow-up. Doses consisted of 300 ug of mutant IDH1 20-mer peptide each, paired with topical imiquimod. The study gave patients eight vaccinations in weeks 1, 3, 5, 7, 11, 15, 19, 23. The study, taken as a whole, reports: Pseudoprogression showed no apparent link to changes in top peripheral T cell clonotypes.

The chain links TRBV7-8 to TRBJ2-2; the D gene is possibly TRBD1 (5 bases). The source material was PBMCs, sampled from a glioma patient whose treatment included an IDH1 peptide vaccine. The sequence derives from a man in his forties or fifties with glioma. CDR3 residues: CASSSAGPRVAGELFF. The CDR3, as DNA: TGTGCCAGCAGCTCCGCAGGGCCGAGAGTGGCCGGGGAGCTGTTTTTT.